Included here is one T cell receptor (beta chain) sequence, with context. Assay used: immunoSEQ multiplex PCR; TCRdb lists only in-frame clones, some missing. The sample yields some 340,000 clones, around 85% seen once. This CDR3 contains 15 residues. V shed 5 bases, J shed 0 bases, and the junction held 4 bases outside the gene matches. Germline lookup yields CDR1 SEHNR and CDR2 FQNEAQ (reference sequence). The data were obtained in a study of blood T cell repertoires in COVID-19. About the research overall: From the United States, Italy and Spain came samples of acute and convalescent COVID-19. PBMCs, B-cell-depleted T cells, or T cells were the source of the cDNA or gDNA that made up the material.

The chain has TRBV7-9 and TRBJ1-5; 7 bases fit TRBD1. The receptor was isolated from a young woman with acute or convalescent COVID-19. The sample taken for sequencing was peripheral blood. Written as DNA, the CDR3 is TGTGCCAGCAGCGTAACAGGGGATAGCAATCAGCCCCAGCATTTT. The encoded protein is CASSVTGDSNQPQHF.